The rows below give T cell receptor beta chains drawn from one sample of a study of blood T cells in healthy people across ages. TCRdb reprocessed the 5' RACE reads with MiXCR, giving one entry per CDR3 protein. The sample consists of about 1 million distinct CDR3 sequences, 45% of them appearing once. Sequencing used blood. The receptors were sampled from a woman aged 55-69 years in good health. Both conserved end residues are part of each CDR3. A D gene is named only where the DNA matches it firmly. A row's size may be missing; if present it is once, few, many or a size class.

V	D	size	J	CDR3	DNA
TRBV5-1	TRBD2	few	TRBJ2-5	CASKELAGVIETQYF	TGCGCCAGCAAGGAACTAGCGGGTGTTATCGAGACCCAGTACTTC
TRBV6-5	NA	NA	TRBJ2-5	CASGTRVETQYF	TGTGCCAGCGGGACAAGGGTGGAGACCCAGTACTTC
TRBV7-9	NA	NA	TRBJ2-1	CAGRAVLYNEQFF	TGTGCCGGCAGGGCAGTATTATACAATGAGCAGTTCTTC
TRBV3-1	NA	NA	TRBJ2-5	CASSQDLAGAGETQYF	TGTGCCAGCAGCCAAGATTTGGCAGGGGCGGGGGAGACCCAGTACTTC
TRBV4-2	NA	NA	TRBJ2-1	CASSLDYRGQFF	TGTGCCAGCAGCCTGGACTACCGGGGGCAGTTCTTC
TRBV4-1	TRBD2	NA	TRBJ2-5	CASSQGVSGRATETQYF	TGCGCCAGCAGCCAAGGTGTGAGCGGGAGGGCCACGGAGACCCAGTACTTC
TRBV5-1	TRBD2	NA	TRBJ2-5	CASSLSPNPLTSVGETQYF	TGCGCCAGCAGCTTGTCCCCCAATCCCCTGACTAGCGTGGGAGAGACCCAGTACTTC
TRBV20-1	TRBD1	many	TRBJ2-3	CSASSTGGLTDTQYF	TGCAGTGCTAGCTCCACAGGGGGCTTGACAGATACGCAGTATTTT
TRBV3-1	NA	few	TRBJ2-6	CASSQAGGSGANVLTF	TGTGCCAGCAGCCAAGCAGGGGGGTCCGGGGCCAACGTCCTGACTTTC
TRBV20-1	TRBD1	NA	TRBJ1-2	CSARGDTGVNYGHTF	TGCAGTGCTAGAGGTGATACAGGGGTTAACTATGGCCACACCTTC
TRBV7-2	NA	NA	TRBJ2-1	CASSLTIDLHNEQFF	TGTGCCAGCAGCCTCACGATAGACTTACACAATGAGCAGTTCTTC
TRBV28	TRBD2	few	TRBJ2-7	CASRVILASGIPYEQYF	TGTGCCAGCAGGGTTATTCTGGCTAGCGGAATTCCCTACGAGCAGTACTTC
TRBV27	TRBD1	NA	TRBJ2-7	CASSLFTGGLVFGEQYF	TGTGCCAGCAGTTTATTTACAGGGGGCCTCGTTTTCGGCGAGCAGTACTTC
TRBV29-1	NA	few	TRBJ2-5	CSVDDRTRREQYF	TGCAGCGTTGATGACCGAACAAGGCGAGAGCAGTACTTC
TRBV7-6	TRBD2	NA	TRBJ2-5	CASSLVTSGRLETQYF	TGTGCCAGCAGCTTAGTAACTAGCGGGAGGTTGGAGACCCAGTACTTC
TRBV12-3/TRBV12-4	TRBD1	NA	TRBJ2-7	CASAPGQGNYEQYF	TGTGCCTCCGCCCCGGGACAGGGGAACTACGAGCAGTACTTC
TRBV14	NA	few	TRBJ1-4	CASSQVGIRNEKLFF	TGTGCCAGCAGCCAAGTGGGGATACGTAATGAAAAACTGTTTTTT
TRBV6-5	NA	NA	TRBJ2-7	CASSSYRRTYEQYF	TGTGCCAGCAGTTCTTATCGACGGACCTACGAGCAGTACTTC
TRBV29-1	TRBD1	NA	TRBJ1-2	CSVEVVDRGSNYGYTF	TGCAGCGTTGAAGTTGTGGACAGGGGGAGCAACTATGGCTACACCTTC
TRBV9	TRBD2	NA	TRBJ2-2	CASSVQAGEWSGELFF	TGTGCCAGCAGCGTACAAGCGGGAGAATGGTCCGGGGAGCTGTTTTTT
TRBV20-1	NA	NA	TRBJ1-2	CSASSLVGNGYTF	TGCAGTGCTAGTTCTTTGGTGGGGAATGGCTACACCTTC
TRBV6-5	TRBD2	few	TRBJ2-7	CASSYSRGGISYEQYF	TGTGCCAGCAGTTACTCCCGGGGGGGCATTTCCTACGAGCAGTACTTC
TRBV29-1	NA	many	TRBJ2-7	CSVEAQTSYEQYF	TGCAGCGTTGAAGCCCAAACGTCCTACGAGCAGTACTTC
TRBV19	TRBD1	NA	TRBJ2-7	CASSPVRSQGRTYEQYF	TGTGCCAGTAGTCCAGTGAGGTCACAGGGGAGAACCTACGAGCAGTACTTC
TRBV11-2	NA	NA	TRBJ2-1	CASRSGVGFPYNEQFF	TGTGCCAGCAGATCAGGGGTCGGGTTCCCCTACAATGAGCAGTTCTTC
TRBV5-6	NA	NA	TRBJ1-1	CASRGRGRTEAFF	TGTGCCAGCAGGGGTAGGGGGAGGACTGAAGCTTTCTTT
TRBV11-2	NA	NA	TRBJ2-1	CASSPSAGSEQFF	TGTGCCAGCAGCCCCTCGGCGGGGTCTGAGCAGTTCTTC
TRBV10-1	NA	NA	TRBJ2-3	CASGRQETDTQYF	TGCGCCAGCGGGAGACAGGAGACAGATACGCAGTATTTT
TRBV15	NA	NA	TRBJ2-7	CATGTPGGAYEQYF	TGTGCCACCGGCACCCCCGGCGGAGCCTACGAGCAGTACTTC
TRBV6-6	NA	few	TRBJ1-2	CASSLGGDRGYTF	TGTGCCAGCAGTTTGGGGGGCGATCGTGGCTACACCTTC
TRBV6-5	NA	NA	TRBJ2-5	CASSPRLRGLQETQYF	TGTGCCAGCAGTCCCCGGCTACGGGGTCTGCAAGAGACCCAGTACTTC
TRBV9	TRBD2	few	TRBJ2-3	CASSVDGGAGVGTDTQYF	TGTGCCAGCAGCGTAGACGGAGGAGCGGGAGTGGGCACAGATACGCAGTATTTT
TRBV5-1	TRBD1	NA	TRBJ2-6	CASSLEGTGLNSGANVLTF	TGCGCCAGCAGCTTGGAGGGGACAGGCCTGAATTCTGGGGCCAACGTCCTGACTTTC
TRBV5-1	TRBD1	NA	TRBJ2-3	CASSPQGVGDTQYF	TGCGCCAGCAGCCCCCAGGGGGTGGGAGATACGCAGTATTTT
TRBV5-1	NA	few	TRBJ2-7	CASSRDNYEQYF	TGCGCCAGCAGCCGGGACAACTACGAGCAGTACTTC
TRBV27	TRBD2	NA	TRBJ2-1	CASTRRRGVYNEQFF	TGTGCCAGCACTCGGAGGCGGGGGGTTTACAATGAGCAGTTCTTC
TRBV3-1	TRBD1	NA	TRBJ2-3	CASSPRTGGTQYF	TGTGCCAGCAGCCCTAGGACAGGGGGAACGCAGTATTTT
TRBV20-1	NA	NA	TRBJ2-7	CSASQGLPYEQYF	TGCAGTGCTAGTCAGGGGCTCCCCTACGAGCAGTACTTC
TRBV28	NA	once	TRBJ2-4	CASNGNAKNIQYF	TGTGCCAGCAATGGAAACGCCAAAAACATTCAGTACTTC
TRBV6-5	NA	NA	TRBJ1-5	CAGSYVVGQPQHF	TGTGCCGGCAGTTACGTTGTAGGTCAGCCCCAGCATTTT
TRBV10-3	NA	few	TRBJ1-2	CAISESEGVNGYTF	TGTGCCATCAGTGAGTCCGAGGGAGTCAATGGCTACACCTTC
TRBV27	NA	NA	TRBJ2-2	CASRPQGPYTGELFF	TGTGCCAGCAGGCCGCAGGGGCCTTACACCGGGGAGCTGTTTTTT
TRBV10-3	NA	NA	TRBJ2-1	CATGQNGHNEQFF	TGTGCCACCGGACAGAATGGACACAATGAGCAGTTCTTC
TRBV20-1	TRBD1	few	TRBJ1-2	CSAISGTGGAYGYTF	TGCAGTGCTATCTCCGGGACAGGGGGTGCCTATGGCTACACCTTC
TRBV15	NA	NA	TRBJ1-1	CATSRDSRDQTEAFF	TGTGCCACCAGCAGAGATAGCAGGGATCAAACTGAAGCTTTCTTT
TRBV5-1	NA	few	TRBJ2-7	CASSVGNYEQYF	TGCGCCAGCAGCGTAGGCAACTACGAGCAGTACTTC
TRBV12-5	NA	once	TRBJ2-3	CASGWRGLNTDTQYF	TGTGCTAGTGGTTGGCGGGGACTGAACACAGATACGCAGTATTTT
TRBV5-1	NA	few	TRBJ2-3	CASSPLAPGGTDTQYF	TGCGCCAGCAGCCCGTTAGCGCCCGGAGGGACAGATACGCAGTATTTT
TRBV6-5	NA	NA	TRBJ2-1	CASSYEGTSYNEQFF	TGTGCCAGCAGTTACGAGGGGACCTCCTACAATGAGCAGTTCTTC
TRBV5-1	TRBD2	once	TRBJ2-1	CASSLTSHSYNEQFF	TGCGCCAGCAGCCTGACTAGCCACTCCTACAATGAGCAGTTCTTC
TRBV20-1	NA	NA	TRBJ1-1	CSARVAGFTEAFF	TGCAGTGCTAGAGTGGCAGGGTTCACTGAAGCTTTCTTT
TRBV6-5	NA	NA	TRBJ1-5	CASSLQGSGNQPQHF	TGTGCCAGCAGTCTCCAGGGTAGTGGCAATCAGCCCCAGCATTTT
TRBV7-8	TRBD2	few	TRBJ2-1	CASSSGTSGGQNEQFF	TGTGCCAGCAGCTCTGGGACTAGCGGGGGCCAAAATGAGCAGTTCTTC
TRBV11-2	TRBD2	few	TRBJ2-4	CASSLDAGEGAKNIQYF	TGTGCCAGCAGCTTAGATGCGGGGGAGGGAGCCAAAAACATTCAGTACTTC
TRBV9	TRBD2	NA	TRBJ2-5	CASSVVASGPQGTQYF	TGTGCCAGCAGCGTAGTGGCTAGCGGGCCCCAAGGGACCCAGTACTTC
TRBV20-1	NA	NA	TRBJ2-1	CSARGEEEQFF	TGCAGTGCGAGAGGTGAGGAGGAGCAGTTCTTC
TRBV29-1	NA	NA	TRBJ1-2	CSVLGGLHQDGYTF	TGCAGCGTTCTCGGCGGGCTCCATCAGGATGGCTACACCTTC
TRBV7-2	TRBD2	NA	TRBJ2-5	CASSPRTSGSHREQYF	TGTGCCAGCAGCCCTCGGACTAGCGGGAGTCATCGTGAGCAGTACTTC
TRBV10-1	NA	NA	TRBJ2-1	CASSERGTSYNEQFF	TGCGCCAGCAGTGAGAGGGGGACCTCATACAATGAGCAGTTCTTC